Included here is one T cell receptor beta chain sequence, with context. Antigen specificity is unknown. For TCR beta, libraries came from quantitative 5'-RACE with molecular barcodes. TCRdb reprocessed the 5' RACE reads via MiXCR and lists one record per CDR3 protein. The sample contains 350,000 or so distinct CDR3 sequences, over 12% of which appear only once. The sample comes from a study of CD8 T cells in ankylosing spondylitis. Study conclusions and caveats: A motif of fewer than ten highly homologous TCR beta variants was seen as apparently characteristic of ankylosing spondylitis blood. Some motif variants were previously reported in reactive arthritis synovial fluid and blood. Clones linked with disease were CD8+ and fairly uncommon in the peripheral blood.

Unmatched junction bases numbered 2, after V lost 4 bases and J lost 0 bases. The CDR3 has 13 residues. CDR1 is DFQATT, CDR2 SNEGSKA, per germline (reference sequence). The sequenced sample was blood, either unsorted or a sorted T cell fraction (not recorded which). The clonotype comes from a male donor with ankylosing spondylitis or in good health (not recorded which). The chain has TRBV20-1 and TRBJ1-1; the match to TRBD1 covers 7 bases. This chain's CDR3 is CSANRGLNTEAFF. In DNA form, the CDR3 reads TGCAGTGCTAACAGGGGACTGAACACTGAAGCTTTCTTT.